This is a list of T cell receptor beta chains from one sample in a study of blood T cell repertoires in COVID-19. This table comes from immunoSEQ multiplex PCR, and its TCRdb copy is limited to in-frame clones, with some not included. This table holds tens of thousands of clones, 72% found once. The specimen sequenced was peripheral blood. The receptors stem from an older woman with COVID-19, enrolled during active disease. Each CDR3 is given with its conserved first and last residue. D genes are given only for firm matches. The listing skips clone size in some rows; elsewhere it reads once, few, many or a size class.

J | D | size | V | CDR3 | DNA
TRBJ1-5 | NA | once | TRBV5-8 | CASSLRLRPDRSFDQPQHF | TGTGCCAGCAGCTTGCGCCTACGCCCAGACAGGTCCTTCGATCAGCCCCAGCATTTT
TRBJ1-2 | NA | NA | TRBV25-1 | CASSSYGVGTTSYTF | TGTGCCAGCAGTTCCTATGGGGTCGGGACTACTTCCTACACCTTC
TRBJ2-1 | TRBD2 | NA | TRBV6-2/TRBV6-3 | CASSPGPGTGGGNEQFF | TGTGCCAGCAGTCCGGGGCCGGGAACGGGAGGGGGCAATGAGCAGTTCTTC
TRBJ2-7 | TRBD1 | NA | TRBV18 | CASHSTGQGSYEQYF | TGTGCCAGCCATTCAACGGGACAGGGTTCCTACGAGCAGTACTTC
TRBJ2-6 | NA | NA | TRBV7-2 | CASSKMGGAGANVLTF | TGTGCCAGCAGCAAAATGGGAGGAGCTGGGGCCAACGTCCTGACTTTC
TRBJ1-1 | NA | NA | TRBV11-2 | CASSSAEGTEAFF | TGTGCCAGCAGCTCAGCGGAAGGCACTGAAGCTTTCTTT
TRBJ2-7 | NA | NA | TRBV2 | CASSRSGSLESYEQYF | TGTGCCAGCAGTAGGAGTGGCAGCTTGGAGTCCTACGAGCAGTACTTC
TRBJ2-5 | NA | NA | TRBV19 | CASSDQNQETQYF | TGTGCCAGTAGTGATCAGAACCAAGAGACCCAGTACTTC
TRBJ1-3 | NA | NA | TRBV13 | CASSLMEGNTIYF | TGTGCCAGCAGCTTAATGGAGGGAAACACCATATATTTT
TRBJ2-3 | TRBD1 | NA | TRBV5-6 | CASSRQGSADTQYF | TGTGCCAGCAGCCGACAGGGGAGTGCAGATACGCAGTATTTT
TRBJ2-3 | NA | NA | TRBV3-1/TRBV3-2 | CASSLRQGTDTQYF | TGTGCCAGCAGCCTACGACAGGGCACAGATACGCAGTATTTT
TRBJ2-1 | TRBD2 | NA | TRBV11-3 | CASSPGTSGRNANEQFF | TGTGCCAGCAGCCCAGGGACTAGCGGGAGAAACGCCAATGAGCAGTTCTTC
TRBJ1-1 | NA | NA | TRBV18 | CASSSGAQGGSEAFF | TGTGCCAGCTCCTCCGGGGCCCAGGGAGGGTCTGAAGCTTTCTTT
TRBJ2-1 | NA | few | TRBV4-2 | CASSLHREMSYNEQFF | TGTGCCAGCAGCCTCCACAGGGAGATGTCCTACAATGAGCAGTTCTTC
TRBJ1-1 | NA | NA | TRBV3-1/TRBV3-2 | CASSPGRVLGTEAFF | TGTGCCAGCAGCCCAGGGAGGGTCCTGGGCACTGAAGCTTTCTTT
TRBJ1-5 | TRBD1 | few | TRBV10-3 | CAISSDRGRSQPQHF | TGTGCCATCAGTTCGGACAGGGGGCGAAGTCAGCCCCAGCATTTT
TRBJ2-7 | TRBD2 | NA | TRBV6-5 | CASSYEGSGVYEQYF | TGTGCCAGCAGTTATGAAGGTAGCGGGGTCTACGAGCAGTACTTC
TRBJ1-5 | NA | NA | TRBV7-9 | CASSPLTGNQPQHF | TGTGCCAGCAGTCCACTTACAGGGAATCAGCCCCAGCATTTT
TRBJ2-1 | NA | once | TRBV6-2/TRBV6-3 | CASSGLAPSYNEQFF | TGTGCCAGCAGCGGTCTAGCGCCCTCCTACAATGAGCAGTTCTTC
TRBJ2-3 | TRBD2 | NA | TRBV19 | CASRPLAGGSTDTQYF | TGTGCCAGCAGACCTCTAGCGGGAGGGAGCACAGATACGCAGTATTTT
TRBJ1-1 | TRBD1 | NA | TRBV29-1 | CSGRQGDTEAFF | TGCAGCGGCCGACAGGGAGACACTGAAGCTTTCTTT
TRBJ1-1 | TRBD1 | NA | TRBV18 | CASSLGTGVNTEAFF | TGTGCCAGCTCACTGGGGACAGGGGTGAACACTGAAGCTTTCTTT
TRBJ2-3 | NA | few | TRBV7-8 | CASSFYTDTQYF | TGTGCCAGCAGCTTTTACACAGATACGCAGTATTTT
TRBJ2-3 | TRBD1 | few | TRBV4-3 | CASSPLRQGPQYF | TGCGCCAGCAGCCCGCTAAGACAGGGGCCGCAGTATTTT